These T cell receptor beta chains were read from a single sample in a study of cytomegalovirus exposure and HLA in healthy donors. Assay used: immunoSEQ multiplex PCR; TCRdb lists only in-frame clones, some missing. The data show roughly 110,000 clones, with roughly 82% seen just once and around 2.7% held by the top ten. The sample comprised PBMCs. All receptors come from a male donor in good health and CMV-seropositive. CDR3s leave out the opening cysteine and the closing phenylalanine or tryptophan. A D gene is named only where the DNA matches it firmly.

>TRBD1|TRBV20-1
SAKQGVTF
>TRBD1|TRBV7-9
ASSSRDRRTTEAF
>-|TRBV4-1
ASSQDIGALQETQY
>TRBD2|TRBV19
ASIDRFGLAGFYNEQF
>TRBD2|TRBV27
ASSFSAGRVGEQY
>-|TRBV2
ASFGQGGVGQNTDTQY
>TRBD1|TRBV2
ASSQIGQGSADQPQH
>-|TRBV6-5
ASSSAVTRGNTEAF
>-|TRBV6-6
ASSGPGWGANEKLF
>-|TRBV23-1
ASSQSRCGDQETQY
>TRBD1|TRBV5-1
ASSRDRGRDEQF